Each of the 7 T cell receptor beta chains below was sequenced from the same sample in a study of T cell responses to AZD1222 COVID-19 vaccine. Using immunoSEQ multiplex PCR, the repertoire was profiled, and TCRdb retains in-frame clones only, with some absent. The table includes 84,000 or so clones, approximately 85% detected once. Sequencing used peripheral blood, obtained on day 0 of MenACWY control vaccination. Source of these receptors: an adult in good health.

The V gene is TRBV4-1, the J gene TRBJ2-7; 9 bases agree with TRBD1. V shed 4 bases and J 5 bases; nucleotides not matched to a gene: 9. Germline CDR1 and CDR2: MGHRA and YSYEKL. The CDR3 extends over 15 amino acids. For the CDR3, the DNA is TGCGCCAGCAGCCGCCCAGGACAGGGGAGTCACGAGCAGTACTTC. It codes for CASSRPGQGSHEQYF.

V is TRBV19 and J is TRBJ2-7, with D perhaps TRBD2 (6 bases). The CDR3 has 12 residues. Germline lookup yields CDR1 LNHDA and CDR2 SQIVND (reference sequence). Trimming left V 5 bases short and J 5 bases short, with 10 bases between. CDR3 protein: CASSSGGHEQYF. CDR3 bases: TGTGCCAGTAGTTCCGGAGGGCACGAGCAGTACTTC.

This clone was detected only once. As DNA, the CDR3 is TGCAGCGTTGAGGGCGGGGGAGGCTTAGGGACCCAGTACTTC. Translating gives CSVEGGGGLGTQYF. The chain combines TRBV29-1 with TRBJ2-5; TRBD2 agrees at 7 bases. V lost 3 bases and J lost 7; bases outside the gene matches: 11. This CDR3 comprises 14 residues. CDR1 and CDR2 from the germline V gene are SQVTM and ANQGSEA.

This clone has just a few counts. The V and J genes are TRBV7-8 and TRBJ1-2; D is unclear. Trimming left V 0 bases short and J 2 bases short, with 16 bases between. This CDR3 comprises 17 residues. Germline CDR1 is SGHVS and CDR2 is FQNEAQ. In nucleotides, the CDR3 is TGTGCCAGCAGCTTAGCGACCCGATGGGGTGACAACTATGGCTACACCTTC. This encodes CASSLATRWGDNYGYTF.

The chain employs TRBV4-3 and TRBJ1-5; D is uncertain. CDR1 and CDR2 (germline): LGHNA, YSLEER. The CDR3 extends over 13 amino acids. Trimming shortened V by 4 bases and J by 4 bases, and 8 bases separated the two germline ends. Written as DNA, the CDR3 is TGCGCCAGCAGCCCGGCGTCTAATCAGCCCCAGCATTTT. This encodes CASSPASNQPQHF.

The rearrangement uses TRBV29-1 and TRBJ1-2, with D possibly matching TRBD1 (5 bases). Germline values: CDR1 SQVTM, CDR2 ANQGSEA. There are 13 residues in the CDR3. Trimming shortened V by 0 bases and J by 2 bases, and 7 bases separated the two germline ends. The CDR3 DNA follows: TGCAGCGTTGAAGATTCAGGGAACTATGGCTACACCTTC. It yields the protein CSVEDSGNYGYTF.

J is TRBJ1-2 and V is TRBV5-6; D remains ambiguous. The CDR3 extends over 13 amino acids. V was shortened by 0 bases and J by 8 bases, with 11 bases between the two germline ends. Germline CDR1 reads SGHDT; CDR2 reads YYEEEE. The CDR3 coding sequence is TGTGCCAGCAGCTTGGAAACTACTTGGGGCTACACCTTC. Its protein product is CASSLETTWGYTF. The variable domain in full, completed from reference TRBV5-6 and TRBJ1-2, reads DAGVTQSPTHLIKTRGQQVTLRCSPKSGHDTVSWYQQALGQGPQFIFQYYEEEERQRGNFPDRFSGHQFPNYSSELNVNALLLGDSALYLCASSLETTWGYTFGSGTRLTVV.